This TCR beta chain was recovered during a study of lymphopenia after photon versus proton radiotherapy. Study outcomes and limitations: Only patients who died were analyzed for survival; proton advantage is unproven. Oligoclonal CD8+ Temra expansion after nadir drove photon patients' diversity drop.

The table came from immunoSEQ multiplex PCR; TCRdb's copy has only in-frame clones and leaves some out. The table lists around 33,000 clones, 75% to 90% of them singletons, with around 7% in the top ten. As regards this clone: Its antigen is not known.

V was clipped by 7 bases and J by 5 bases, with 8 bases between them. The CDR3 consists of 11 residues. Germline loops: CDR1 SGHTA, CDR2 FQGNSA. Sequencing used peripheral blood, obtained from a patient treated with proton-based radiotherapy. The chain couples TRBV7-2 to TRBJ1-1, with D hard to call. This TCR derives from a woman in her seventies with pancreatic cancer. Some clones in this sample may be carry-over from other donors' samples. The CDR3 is CASKAETEAFF. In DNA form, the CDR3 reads TGTGCCAGCAAGGCGGAGACTGAAGCTTTCTTT. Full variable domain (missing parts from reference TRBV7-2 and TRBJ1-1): GAGVSQSPSNKVTEKGKDVELRCDPISGHTALYWYRQSLGQGLEFLIYFQGNSAPDKSGLPSDRFSAERTGGSVSTLTIQRTQQEDSAVYLCASKAETEAFFGQGTRLTVV.